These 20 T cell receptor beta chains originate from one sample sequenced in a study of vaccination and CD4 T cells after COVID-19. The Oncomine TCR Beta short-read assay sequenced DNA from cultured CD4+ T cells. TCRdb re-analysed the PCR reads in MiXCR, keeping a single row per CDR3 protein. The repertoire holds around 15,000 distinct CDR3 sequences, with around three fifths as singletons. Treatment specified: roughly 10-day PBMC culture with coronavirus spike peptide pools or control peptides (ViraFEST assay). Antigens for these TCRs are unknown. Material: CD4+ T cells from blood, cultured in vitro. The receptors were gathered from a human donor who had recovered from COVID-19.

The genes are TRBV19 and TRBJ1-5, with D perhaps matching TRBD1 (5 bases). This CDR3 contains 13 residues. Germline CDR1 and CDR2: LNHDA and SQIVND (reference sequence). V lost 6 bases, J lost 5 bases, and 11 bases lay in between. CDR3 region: CASSPTVDQPQHF. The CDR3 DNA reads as TGTGCCAGTAGCCCGACAGTAGATCAGCCCCAGCATTTT.

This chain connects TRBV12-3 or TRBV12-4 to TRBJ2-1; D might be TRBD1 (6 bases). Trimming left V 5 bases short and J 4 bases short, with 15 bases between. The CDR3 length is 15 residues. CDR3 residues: CASSLSGRGYNEQFF. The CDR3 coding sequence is TGTGCCAGCAGTCTAAGCGGAAGGGGGTACAATGAGCAGTTCTTC.

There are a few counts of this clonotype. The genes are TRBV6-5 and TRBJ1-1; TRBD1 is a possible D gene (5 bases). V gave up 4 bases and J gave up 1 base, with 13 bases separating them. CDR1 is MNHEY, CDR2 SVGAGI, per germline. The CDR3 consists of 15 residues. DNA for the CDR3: TGTGCCAGCAGTTCCCAGGGACCGACGAACACTGAAGCTTTCTTT. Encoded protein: CASSSQGPTNTEAFF.

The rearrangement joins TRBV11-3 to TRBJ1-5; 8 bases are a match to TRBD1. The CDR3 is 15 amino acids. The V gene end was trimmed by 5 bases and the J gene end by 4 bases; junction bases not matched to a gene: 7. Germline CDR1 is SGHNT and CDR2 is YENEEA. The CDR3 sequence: CASSPGQGMNQPQHF. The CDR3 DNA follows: TGTGCCAGCAGCCCCGGACAGGGTATGAATCAGCCCCAGCATTTT. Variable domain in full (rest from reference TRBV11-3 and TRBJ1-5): EAGVVQSPRYKIIEKKQPVAFWCNPISGHNTLYWYLQNLGQGPELLIRYENEEAVDDSQLPKDRFSAERLKGVDSTLKIQPAELGDSAVYLCASSPGQGMNQPQHFGDGTRLSIL.

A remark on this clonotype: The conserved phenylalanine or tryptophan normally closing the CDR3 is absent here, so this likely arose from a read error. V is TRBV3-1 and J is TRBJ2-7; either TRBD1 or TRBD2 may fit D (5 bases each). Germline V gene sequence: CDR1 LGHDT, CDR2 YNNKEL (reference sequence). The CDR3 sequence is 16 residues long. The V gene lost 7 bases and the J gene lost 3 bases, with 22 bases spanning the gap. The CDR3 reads CASTERLGVGLYEQYL. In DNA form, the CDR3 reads TGTGCCAGCACCGAACGTCTGGGGGTTGGGCTCTACGAGCAGTACCTC.

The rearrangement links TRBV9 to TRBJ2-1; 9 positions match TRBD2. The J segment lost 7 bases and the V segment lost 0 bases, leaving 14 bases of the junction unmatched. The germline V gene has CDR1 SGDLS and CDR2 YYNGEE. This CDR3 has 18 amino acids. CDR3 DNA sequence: TGTGCCAGCAGCGTAGAACTAGCGGGCTTAACCCGGATTAATGAGCAGTTCTTC. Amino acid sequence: CASSVELAGLTRINEQFF. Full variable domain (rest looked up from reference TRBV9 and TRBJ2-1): DSGVTQTPKHLITATGQRVTLRCSPRSGDLSVYWYQQSLDQGLQFLIQYYNGEERAKGNILERFSAQQFPDLHSELNLSSLELGDSALYFCASSVELAGLTRINEQFFGPGTRLTVL.

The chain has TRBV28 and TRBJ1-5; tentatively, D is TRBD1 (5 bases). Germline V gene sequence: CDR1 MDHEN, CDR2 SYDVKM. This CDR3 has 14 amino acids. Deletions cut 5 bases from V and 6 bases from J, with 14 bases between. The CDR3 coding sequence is TGTGCCAGCAGTGCCGGGACGGGGACTCAGCCCCAGCATTTT. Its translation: CASSAGTGTQPQHF. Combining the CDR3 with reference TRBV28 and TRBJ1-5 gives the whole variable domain DVKVTQSSRYLVKRTGEKVFLECVQDMDHENMFWYRQDPGLGLRLIYFSYDVKMKEKGDIPEGYSVSREKKERFSLILESASTNQTSMYLCASSAGTGTQPQHFGDGTRLSIL.

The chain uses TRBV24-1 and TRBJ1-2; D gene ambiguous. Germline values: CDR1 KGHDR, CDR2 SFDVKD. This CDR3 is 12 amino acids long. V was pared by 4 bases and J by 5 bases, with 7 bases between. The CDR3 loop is CATSERGYGYTF. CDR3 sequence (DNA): TGTGCCACCAGTGAGCGGGGATATGGCTACACCTTC.

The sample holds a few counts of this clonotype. This chain's CDR3 is CASSRDRGQPQHF. CDR3 bases: TGTGCCAGCAGCCGGGACAGGGGGCAGCCCCAGCATTTT. The chain has TRBV5-8 and TRBJ1-5; 11 bases are a match to TRBD1. This CDR3 is 13 amino acids long. Trimming at V came to 4 bases and at J to 7 bases, leaving 1 base not matched to a gene. The germline V gene has CDR1 SGHTS and CDR2 YDEGEE.

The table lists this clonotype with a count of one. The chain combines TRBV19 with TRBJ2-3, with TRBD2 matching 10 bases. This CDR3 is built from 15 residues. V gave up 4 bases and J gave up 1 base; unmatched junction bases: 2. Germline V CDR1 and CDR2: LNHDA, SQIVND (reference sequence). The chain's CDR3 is CASSTLAGGTDTQYF. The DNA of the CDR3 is TGTGCCAGTAGTACCCTAGCGGGAGGCACAGATACGCAGTATTTT.

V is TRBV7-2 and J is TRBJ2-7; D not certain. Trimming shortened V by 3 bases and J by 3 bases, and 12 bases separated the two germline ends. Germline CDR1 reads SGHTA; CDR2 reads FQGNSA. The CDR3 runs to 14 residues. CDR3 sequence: CASSFSAPIYEQYF. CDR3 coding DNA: TGTGCCAGCAGCTTTTCGGCCCCTATCTACGAGCAGTACTTC.

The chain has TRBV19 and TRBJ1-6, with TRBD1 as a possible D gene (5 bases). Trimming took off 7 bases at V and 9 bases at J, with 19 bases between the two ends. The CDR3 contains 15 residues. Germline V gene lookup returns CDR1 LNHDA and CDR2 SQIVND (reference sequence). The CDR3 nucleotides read TGTGCCAGTACCCTCGACGGACCGGGGCTTTCACCCCTCCACTTT. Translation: CASTLDGPGLSPLHF.

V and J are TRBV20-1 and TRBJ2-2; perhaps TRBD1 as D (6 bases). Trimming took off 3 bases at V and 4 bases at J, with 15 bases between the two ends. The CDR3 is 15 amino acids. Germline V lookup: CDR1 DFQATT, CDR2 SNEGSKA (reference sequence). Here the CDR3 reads CSARALGHRTGELFF. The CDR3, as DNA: TGCAGTGCTAGGGCTTTGGGACACCGCACCGGGGAGCTGTTTTTT.

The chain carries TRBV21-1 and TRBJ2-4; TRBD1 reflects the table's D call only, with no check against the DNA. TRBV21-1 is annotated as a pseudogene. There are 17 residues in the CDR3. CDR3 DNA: TGTGCCAGCAGCGCCGGGACAGGTCCAAACACAGAAAACATTCAGTACTTC. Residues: CASSAGTGPNTENIQYF.

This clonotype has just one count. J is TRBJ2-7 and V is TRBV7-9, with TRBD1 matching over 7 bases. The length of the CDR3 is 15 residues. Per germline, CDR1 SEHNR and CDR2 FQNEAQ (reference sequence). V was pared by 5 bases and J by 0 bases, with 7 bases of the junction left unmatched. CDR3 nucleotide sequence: TGTGCCAGCAGCCTCGGACAGGCCAGCTCCTACGAGCAGTACTTC. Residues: CASSLGQASSYEQYF.

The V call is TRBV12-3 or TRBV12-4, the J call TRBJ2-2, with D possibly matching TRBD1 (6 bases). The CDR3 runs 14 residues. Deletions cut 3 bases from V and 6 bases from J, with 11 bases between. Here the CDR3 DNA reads TGTGCCAGCAGTTTTCAGGGGATGGCCGGGGAGCTGTTTTTT. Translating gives CASSFQGMAGELFF.

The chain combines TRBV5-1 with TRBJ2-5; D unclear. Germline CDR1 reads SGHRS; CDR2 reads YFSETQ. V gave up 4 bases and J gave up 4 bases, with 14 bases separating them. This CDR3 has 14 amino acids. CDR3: CASSRFLDGETQYF. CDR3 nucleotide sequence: TGCGCCAGCAGCCGGTTCTTGGACGGAGAGACCCAGTACTTC.

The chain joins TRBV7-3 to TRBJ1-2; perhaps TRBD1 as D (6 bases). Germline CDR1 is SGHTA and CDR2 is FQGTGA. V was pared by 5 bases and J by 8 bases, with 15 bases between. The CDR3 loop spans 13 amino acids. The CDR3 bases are TGTGCCAGCAGCCCCGAGGGGGGAAGAGGCTACACCTTC. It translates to CASSPEGGRGYTF.

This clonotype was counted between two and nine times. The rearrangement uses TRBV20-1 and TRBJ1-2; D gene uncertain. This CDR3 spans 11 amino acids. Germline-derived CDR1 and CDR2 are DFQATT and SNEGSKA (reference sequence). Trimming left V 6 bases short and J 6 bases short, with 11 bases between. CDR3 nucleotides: TGCAGTGCCGGGGAGGCGGATGGCTACACCTTC. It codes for CSAGEADGYTF.

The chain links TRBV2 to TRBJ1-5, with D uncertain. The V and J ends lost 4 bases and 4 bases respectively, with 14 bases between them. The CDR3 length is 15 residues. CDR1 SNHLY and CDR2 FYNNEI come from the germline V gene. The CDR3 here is CASSVDQVGNQPQHF. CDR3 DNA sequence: TGTGCCAGCAGTGTGGATCAGGTGGGGAATCAGCCCCAGCATTTT.